This TCR beta chain is drawn from a study of cytomegalovirus exposure and HLA in healthy donors. The study ran its PCR with 60 Vbeta and 13 Jbeta primers. Original analysis: In a later analysis, roughly 11 million of 75 million to 85 million unique beta chains occurred in at least two donors. The method was immunoSEQ multiplex PCR; TCRdb's version includes in-frame clones alone and lacks a portion of them. V and J calls and clone size are copied from that table; D and trimming were computed from the DNA. Altogether roughly 130,000 clones are present, 73% being singletons, with the ten largest covering more than 2%. The study's findings and limits: Some V segments, including TRBV6-2 and TRBV6-3, were excluded as indistinguishable.

For this clone: As yet, its antigen is unknown.

The CDR3 loop spans 15 amino acids. After removal of 4 bases from V and 4 bases from J, the junction contained 8 bases not matched to a gene. Germline assignment: CDR1 LNHDA and CDR2 SQIVND (reference sequence). The material sequenced was PBMCs. V usage is TRBV19 and J usage is TRBJ2-7; 9 positions agree with TRBD1. This sequence originates from a woman aged 40 to 55 in good health and CMV-seropositive. The CDR3 DNA is TGTGCCAGTAGTAAATCGACAGGGGGGTCTTACGAGCAGTACTTC. As protein: CASSKSTGGSYEQYF.